Below, 9 T cell receptor beta chains from the same sample are listed, as sequenced in a study of graft-versus-host responses after intestinal transplantation. Profiled with immunoSEQ multiplex PCR; TCRdb holds only in-frame clones, not every one. The table has over 90,000 clones, over 75% seen once. The antigens these receptors bind are not known. The sample consisted of unstimulated CD8+ T cells sorted from spleen or lymph node cells, taken before intestinal transplant. These receptors all stem from a human donor who received an intestinal transplant.

The chain joins TRBV4-1 to TRBJ1-5; no clear D gene. The CDR3 spans 14 residues. V was trimmed by 0 bases and J by 1 base, leaving 4 bases between them. The germline V gene has CDR1 MGHRA and CDR2 YSYEKL. CDR3 region: CASSQESSNQPQHF. The CDR3 bases are TGCGCCAGCAGCCAAGAGAGCAGCAATCAGCCCCAGCATTTT.

The rearrangement uses TRBV4-3 and TRBJ1-2, with D tentatively TRBD1 (6 bases). V gave up 4 bases and J gave up 7 bases, with 16 bases separating them. Germline CDR1 LGHNA, CDR2 YSLEER. The length of the CDR3 is 14 residues. The DNA for the CDR3 is TGCGCCAGCAGCCCGACCGGGACACTATCTGGCTACACCTTC. This gives the protein CASSPTGTLSGYTF.

The chain uses TRBV23-1 and TRBJ1-2; no clear D gene. TRBV23-1 has ORF status, its function being uncertain. The CDR3 is made up of 13 amino acids. Trimming cost V 4 bases and J 8 bases, with 14 bases left between them. CDR3 in DNA: TGCGCCAGCAGTCGGGCAGGCGTTGGGGGCTACACCTTC. Amino acid sequence: CASSRAGVGGYTF.

This clone occurred once. V and J are TRBV6-5 and TRBJ2-2, with TRBD2 identical over 12 bases. The CDR3 consists of 16 residues. The V gene end was trimmed by 4 bases and the J gene end by 6 bases; junction bases not matched to a gene: 6. Germline V lookup: CDR1 MNHEY, CDR2 SVGAGI. In DNA form, the CDR3 reads TGTGCCAGCAGTTTCTGGACTAGCGGGGAAGCCGGGGAGCTGTTTTTT. It specifies CASSFWTSGEAGELFF.

DNA for the CDR3: TGTGCCAGTAGTATCGGGCAGGGGAACTACGAGCAGTACTTC. Encoded protein: CASSIGQGNYEQYF. The gene calls are TRBV19 and TRBJ2-7; D possibly corresponds to TRBD1 (6 bases). The germline V and J ends were trimmed by 3 bases and 3 bases, with 12 bases remaining between them. The CDR3 runs to 14 residues. CDR1 and CDR2 (germline): LNHDA, SQIVND (reference sequence).

This clone was counted once. The chain links TRBV6-1 to TRBJ2-7; 7 bases match TRBD2. The CDR3 is 18 residues long. CDR1 is MNHNS, CDR2 SASEGT, per germline. The V gene end was trimmed by 4 bases and the J gene end by 3 bases; junction bases not matched to a gene: 18. The CDR3 DNA reads TGTGCCAGCAGTGTTAGCGGTATAGGGACTATGCCCTACTACGAGCAGTACTTC. Its protein product is CASSVSGIGTMPYYEQYF.

V gene TRBV4-1 combines with J gene TRBJ2-7, with 9 bases aligning to TRBD2. The CDR3 runs 15 residues. Trimming at V came to 6 bases and at J to 4 bases, leaving 10 bases not matched to a gene. Germline CDR1 and CDR2: MGHRA and YSYEKL. The DNA of the CDR3 is TGCGCCAGCAGGGCGCGGGAGGGGGCAAGTTACGAGCAGTACTTC. This translates into CASRAREGASYEQYF.

In its sample, this clone was seen once. The chain employs TRBV6-5 and TRBJ2-2, with a weak D call TRBD1 (6 bases). This CDR3 is 14 amino acids long. Trimming shortened V by 6 bases and J by 4 bases, and 12 bases separated the two germline ends. The germline gives CDR1 MNHEY, CDR2 SVGAGI. The CDR3 loop reads CASRQGPTTGELFF. CDR3 coding DNA: TGTGCCAGCAGACAGGGACCGACCACCGGGGAGCTGTTTTTT.

This chain joins TRBV5-8 and TRBJ2-1; D is perhaps TRBD1 (6 bases). CDR1 is SGHTS and CDR2 is YDEGEE in the germline V gene. V was clipped by 0 bases and J by 2 bases, with 9 bases between them. The CDR3 is made up of 15 amino acids. CDR3 sequence: CASSLGGRPYNEQFF. The CDR3 nucleotides are TGTGCCAGCAGCTTGGGGGGGCGCCCCTACAATGAGCAGTTCTTC.